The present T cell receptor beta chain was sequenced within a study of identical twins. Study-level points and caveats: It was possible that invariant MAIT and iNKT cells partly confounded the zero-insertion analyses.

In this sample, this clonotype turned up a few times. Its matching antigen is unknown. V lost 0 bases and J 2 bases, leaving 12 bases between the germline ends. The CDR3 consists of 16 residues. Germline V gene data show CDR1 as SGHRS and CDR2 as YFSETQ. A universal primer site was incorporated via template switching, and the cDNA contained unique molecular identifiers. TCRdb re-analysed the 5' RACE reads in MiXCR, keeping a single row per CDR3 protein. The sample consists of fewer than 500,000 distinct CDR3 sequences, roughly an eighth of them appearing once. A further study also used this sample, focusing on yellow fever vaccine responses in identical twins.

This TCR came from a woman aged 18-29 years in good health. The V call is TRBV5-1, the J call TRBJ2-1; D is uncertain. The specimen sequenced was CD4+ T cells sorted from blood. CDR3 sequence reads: CASSLVGVGAYNEQFF. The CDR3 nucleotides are TGCGCCAGCAGCTTGGTTGGCGTTGGAGCCTACAATGAGCAGTTCTTC.